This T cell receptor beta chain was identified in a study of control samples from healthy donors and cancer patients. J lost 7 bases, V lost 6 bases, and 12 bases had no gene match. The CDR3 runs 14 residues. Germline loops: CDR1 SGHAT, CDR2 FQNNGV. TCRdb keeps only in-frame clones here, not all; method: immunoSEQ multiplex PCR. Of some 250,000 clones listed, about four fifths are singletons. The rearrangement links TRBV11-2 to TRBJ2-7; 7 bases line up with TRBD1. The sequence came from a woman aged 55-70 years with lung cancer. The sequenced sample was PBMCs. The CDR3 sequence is CASRPGQTFGEQYF. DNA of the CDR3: TGTGCCAGCAGGCCGGGACAGACCTTTGGAGAGCAGTACTTC.